The present entry profiles one T cell receptor (beta chain) with its context. As yet, its antigen is unknown. The data stem from a study of a mutant IDH1 vaccine in newly diagnosed glioma. In the study overall: In some groups vaccination began 4-6 weeks post-radiotherapy; others received it with temozolomide. Patients arrived already treated with radiotherapy, temozolomide, or both, most having had both.

Germline CDR1 and CDR2: KGHSH and LQKENI. The CDR3 loop spans 13 amino acids. V dropped 2 bases and J dropped 1 base, with 5 bases sitting between them. Regarding the study as a whole: Pseudoprogression looked unconnected to shifts in top peripheral T cell clonotypes.

Generated by immunoSEQ multiplex PCR, the TCRdb table keeps only in-frame clones and is missing some. The sample includes tens of thousands of clones, 84% of them seen just once. Stated time point: week 11, during vaccination. Every single dose of the vaccine, 300 ug of mutant IDH1 20-mer peptide, came with topical imiquimod. The sample consisted of PBMCs, taken from a glioma patient whose treatment included an IDH1 peptide vaccine. This clonotype was sampled from a man in his forties with glioma. This chain uses TRBV18 with TRBJ1-2; no clear D gene. DNA for the CDR3: TGTGCCAGCTCACCAGGGGATAACTATGGCTACACCTTC. Protein product: CASSPGDNYGYTF.